This T cell receptor (beta chain) was profiled in a study of blood T cell repertoires in COVID-19. The overall study: Sites in the United States, Italy and Spain provided acute and convalescent COVID-19 samples. From T cells, B-cell-depleted T cells, or PBMCs came the material, which was cDNA or gDNA.

Only a few counts were recorded for this clone. Per the original methods: Quantification of nucleated cells was approximated via reference gene primer amplification. Produced via immunoSEQ multiplex PCR; TCRdb's table is partial and in-frame only. Clonal size and the V and J genes are those of that table, whereas D and trimming came from the DNA. The sample consists of 300,000 to 450,000 clones, less than 85% of them appearing once. Sequencing input: peripheral blood. The sequence was obtained from a woman between 18 and 29 years old with acute or convalescent COVID-19.

CDR3 DNA sequence: TGCGCCAGCAGCCAACGACAGGGAGATGAGCAGTTCTTC. Its translation: CASSQRQGDEQFF. The chain links TRBV4-1 to TRBJ2-1; 7 nucleotides line up with TRBD1. Trimming cost V 2 bases and J 8 bases; bases outside gene matches: 3. Germline V gives CDR1 MGHRA, CDR2 YSYEKL. The CDR3 extends over 13 amino acids.